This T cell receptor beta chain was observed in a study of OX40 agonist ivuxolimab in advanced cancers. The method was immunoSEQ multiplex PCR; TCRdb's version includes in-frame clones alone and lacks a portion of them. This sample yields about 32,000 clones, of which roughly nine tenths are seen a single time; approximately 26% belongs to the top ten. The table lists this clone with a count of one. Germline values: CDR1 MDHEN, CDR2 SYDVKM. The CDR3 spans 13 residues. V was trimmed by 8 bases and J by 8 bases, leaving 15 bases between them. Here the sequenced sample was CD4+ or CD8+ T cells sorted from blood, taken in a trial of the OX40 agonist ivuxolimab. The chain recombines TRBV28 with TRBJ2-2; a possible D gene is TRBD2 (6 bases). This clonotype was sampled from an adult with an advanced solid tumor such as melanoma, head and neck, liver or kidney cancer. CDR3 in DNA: TGTGCCAGCTGGGACTCCTTTGCGGGGGAGCTGTTTTTT. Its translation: CASWDSFAGELFF.